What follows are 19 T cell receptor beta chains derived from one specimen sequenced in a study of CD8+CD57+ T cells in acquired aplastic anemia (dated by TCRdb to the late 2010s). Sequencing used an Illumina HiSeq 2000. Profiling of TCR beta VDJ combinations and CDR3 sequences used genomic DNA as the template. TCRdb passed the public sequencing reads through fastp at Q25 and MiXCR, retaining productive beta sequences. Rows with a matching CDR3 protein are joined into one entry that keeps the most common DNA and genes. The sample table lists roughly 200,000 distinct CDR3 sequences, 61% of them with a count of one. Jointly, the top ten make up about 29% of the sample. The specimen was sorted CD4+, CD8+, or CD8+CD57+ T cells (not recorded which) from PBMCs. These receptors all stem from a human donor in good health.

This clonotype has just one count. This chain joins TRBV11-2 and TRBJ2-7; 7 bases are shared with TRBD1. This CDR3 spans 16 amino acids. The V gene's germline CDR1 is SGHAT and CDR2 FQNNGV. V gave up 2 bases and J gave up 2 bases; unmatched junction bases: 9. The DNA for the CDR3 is TGTGCCAGCAGCTTAACAGGGGACAGCTTCCCCTACGAGCAGTACTTC. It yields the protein CASSLTGDSFPYEQYF.

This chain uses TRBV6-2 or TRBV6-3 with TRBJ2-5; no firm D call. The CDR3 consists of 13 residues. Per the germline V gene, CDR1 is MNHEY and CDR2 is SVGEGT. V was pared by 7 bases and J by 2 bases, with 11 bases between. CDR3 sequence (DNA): TGTGCCAGCACCAACCAGGTACAAGAGACCCAGTACTTC. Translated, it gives CASTNQVQETQYF.

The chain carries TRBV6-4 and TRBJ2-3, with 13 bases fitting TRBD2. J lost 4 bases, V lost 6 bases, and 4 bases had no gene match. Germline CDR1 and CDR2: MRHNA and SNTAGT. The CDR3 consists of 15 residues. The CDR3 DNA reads TGTGCCAGCAGCCCCGGGACTAGCGGGGCAGATACGCAGTATTTT. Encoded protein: CASSPGTSGADTQYF.

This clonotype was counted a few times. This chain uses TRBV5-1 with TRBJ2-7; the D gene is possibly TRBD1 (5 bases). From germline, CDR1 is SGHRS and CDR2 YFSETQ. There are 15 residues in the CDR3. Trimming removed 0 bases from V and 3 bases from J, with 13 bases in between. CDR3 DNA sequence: TGCGCCAGCAGCTTGGAGGTGGGGCGCGTCTACGAGCAGTACTTC. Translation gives CASSLEVGRVYEQYF.

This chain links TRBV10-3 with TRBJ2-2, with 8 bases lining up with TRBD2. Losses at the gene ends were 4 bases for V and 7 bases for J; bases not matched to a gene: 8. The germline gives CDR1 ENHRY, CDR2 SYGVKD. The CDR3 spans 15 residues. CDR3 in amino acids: CAISAGREDGGELFF. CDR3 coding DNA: TGTGCCATCAGTGCGGGGCGGGAGGATGGCGGGGAGCTGTTTTTT.

In DNA form, the CDR3 reads TGTGCCAGCAGTGCAGGGGGACCATCCTACGAGCAGTACTTC. This encodes CASSAGGPSYEQYF. This chain uses TRBV9 with TRBJ2-7; TRBD1 aligns across 7 bases. This CDR3 region has 14 residues. Germline V gene lookup returns CDR1 SGDLS and CDR2 YYNGEE. J was trimmed by 1 base and V by 5 bases; bases with no gene match: 6.

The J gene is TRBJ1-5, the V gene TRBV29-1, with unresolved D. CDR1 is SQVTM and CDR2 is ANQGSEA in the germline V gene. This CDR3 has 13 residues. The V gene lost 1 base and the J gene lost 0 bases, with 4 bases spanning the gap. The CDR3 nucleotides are TGCAGCGTTGAAGTTAATAGCAATCAGCCCCAGCATTTT. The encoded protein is CSVEVNSNQPQHF.

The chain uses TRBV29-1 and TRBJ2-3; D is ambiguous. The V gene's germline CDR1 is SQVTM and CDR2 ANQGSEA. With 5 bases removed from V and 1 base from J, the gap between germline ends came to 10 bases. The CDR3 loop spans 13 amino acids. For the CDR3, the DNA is TGCAGCGTTCAGATGTCGCGCACAGATACGCAGTATTTT. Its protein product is CSVQMSRTDTQYF.

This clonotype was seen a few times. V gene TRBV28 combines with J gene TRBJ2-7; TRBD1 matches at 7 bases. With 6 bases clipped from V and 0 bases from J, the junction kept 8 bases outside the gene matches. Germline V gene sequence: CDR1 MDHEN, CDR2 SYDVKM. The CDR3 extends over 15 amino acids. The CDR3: CASRIDRASSYEQYF. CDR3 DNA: TGTGCCAGCAGGATTGACAGGGCGAGCTCCTACGAGCAGTACTTC.

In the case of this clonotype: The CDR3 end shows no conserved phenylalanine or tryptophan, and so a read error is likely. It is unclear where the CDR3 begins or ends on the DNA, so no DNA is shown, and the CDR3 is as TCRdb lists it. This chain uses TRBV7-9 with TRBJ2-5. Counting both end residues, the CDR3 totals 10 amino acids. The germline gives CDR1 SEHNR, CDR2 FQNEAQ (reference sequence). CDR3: CASSLVGVYY.

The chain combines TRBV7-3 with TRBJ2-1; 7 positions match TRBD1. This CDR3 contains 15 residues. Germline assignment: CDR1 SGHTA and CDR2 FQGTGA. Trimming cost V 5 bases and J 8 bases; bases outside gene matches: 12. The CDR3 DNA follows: TGTGCCAGCAGCGCCCTGGGGGCTACAGGGGATGAGCAGTTCTTC. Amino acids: CASSALGATGDEQFF.

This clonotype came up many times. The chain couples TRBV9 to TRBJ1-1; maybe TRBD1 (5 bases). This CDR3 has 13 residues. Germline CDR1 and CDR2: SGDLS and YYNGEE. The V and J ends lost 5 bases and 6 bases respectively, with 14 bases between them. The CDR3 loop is CASRDNISPEAFF. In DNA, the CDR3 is TGTGCCAGCAGGGACAACATCAGTCCTGAAGCTTTCTTT.

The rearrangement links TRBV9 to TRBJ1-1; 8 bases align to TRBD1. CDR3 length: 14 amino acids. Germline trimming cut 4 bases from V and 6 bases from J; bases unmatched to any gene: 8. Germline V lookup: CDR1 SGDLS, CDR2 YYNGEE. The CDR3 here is CASSTQGAGAEAFF. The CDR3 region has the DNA TGTGCCAGCAGCACCCAGGGGGCGGGGGCTGAAGCTTTCTTT.

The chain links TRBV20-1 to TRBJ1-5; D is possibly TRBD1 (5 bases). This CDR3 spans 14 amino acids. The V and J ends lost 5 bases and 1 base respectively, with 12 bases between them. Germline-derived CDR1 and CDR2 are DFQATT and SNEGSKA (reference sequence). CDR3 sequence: CSASGARSNQPQHF. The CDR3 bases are TGCAGTGCTTCCGGGGCCAGGAGCAATCAGCCCCAGCATTTT.

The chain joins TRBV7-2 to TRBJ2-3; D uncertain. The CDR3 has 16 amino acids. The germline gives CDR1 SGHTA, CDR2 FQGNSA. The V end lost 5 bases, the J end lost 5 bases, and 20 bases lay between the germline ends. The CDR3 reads CASSQDWARWKDTQYF. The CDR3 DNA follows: TGTGCCAGCAGCCAAGATTGGGCGAGGTGGAAAGATACGCAGTATTTT.

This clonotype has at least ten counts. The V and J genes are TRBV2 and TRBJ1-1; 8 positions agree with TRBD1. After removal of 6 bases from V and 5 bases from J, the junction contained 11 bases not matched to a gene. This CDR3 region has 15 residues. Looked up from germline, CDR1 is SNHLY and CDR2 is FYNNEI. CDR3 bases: TGTGCCAGCAGAGGCCAACAGGGGGGCATTACTGAAGCTTTCTTT. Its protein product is CASRGQQGGITEAFF.

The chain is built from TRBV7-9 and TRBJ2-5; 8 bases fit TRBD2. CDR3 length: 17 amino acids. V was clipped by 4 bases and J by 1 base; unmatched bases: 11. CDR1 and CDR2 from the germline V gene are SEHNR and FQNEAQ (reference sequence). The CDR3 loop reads CASSSAGGGGSQETQYF. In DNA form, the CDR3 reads TGTGCCAGCAGCTCCGCAGGCGGCGGGGGGTCCCAAGAGACCCAGTACTTC. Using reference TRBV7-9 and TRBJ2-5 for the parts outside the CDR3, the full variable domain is DTGVSQNPRHKITKRGQNVTFRCDPISEHNRLYWYRQTLGQGPEFLTYFQNEAQLEKSRLLSDRFSAERPKGSFSTLEIQRTEQGDSAMYLCASSSAGGGGSQETQYFGPGTRLLVL.

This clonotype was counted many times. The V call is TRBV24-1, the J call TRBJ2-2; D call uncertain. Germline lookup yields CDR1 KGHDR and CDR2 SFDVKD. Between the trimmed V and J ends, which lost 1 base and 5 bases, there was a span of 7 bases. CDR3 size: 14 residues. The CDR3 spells CATSDFPETGELFF. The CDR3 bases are TGTGCCACCAGTGATTTTCCTGAGACCGGGGAGCTGTTTTTT.

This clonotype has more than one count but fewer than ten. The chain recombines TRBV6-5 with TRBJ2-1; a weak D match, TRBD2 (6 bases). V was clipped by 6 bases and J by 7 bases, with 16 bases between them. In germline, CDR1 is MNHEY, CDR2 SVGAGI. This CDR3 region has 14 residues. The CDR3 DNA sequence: TGTGCCAGCAGACTCGCCCGGGGACTGAATGAGCAGTTCTTC. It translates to CASRLARGLNEQFF.